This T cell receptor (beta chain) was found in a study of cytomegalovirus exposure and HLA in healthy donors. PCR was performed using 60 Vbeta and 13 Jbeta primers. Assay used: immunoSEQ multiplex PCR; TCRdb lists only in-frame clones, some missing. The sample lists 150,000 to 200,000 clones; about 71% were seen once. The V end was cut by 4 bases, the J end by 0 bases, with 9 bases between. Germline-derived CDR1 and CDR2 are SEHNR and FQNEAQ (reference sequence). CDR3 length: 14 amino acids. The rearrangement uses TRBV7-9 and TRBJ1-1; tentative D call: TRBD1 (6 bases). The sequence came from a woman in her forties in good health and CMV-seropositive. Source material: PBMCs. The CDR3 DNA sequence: TGTGCCAGCAGCTCCCAGGGGATGAACACTGAAGCTTTCTTT. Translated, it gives CASSSQGMNTEAFF.